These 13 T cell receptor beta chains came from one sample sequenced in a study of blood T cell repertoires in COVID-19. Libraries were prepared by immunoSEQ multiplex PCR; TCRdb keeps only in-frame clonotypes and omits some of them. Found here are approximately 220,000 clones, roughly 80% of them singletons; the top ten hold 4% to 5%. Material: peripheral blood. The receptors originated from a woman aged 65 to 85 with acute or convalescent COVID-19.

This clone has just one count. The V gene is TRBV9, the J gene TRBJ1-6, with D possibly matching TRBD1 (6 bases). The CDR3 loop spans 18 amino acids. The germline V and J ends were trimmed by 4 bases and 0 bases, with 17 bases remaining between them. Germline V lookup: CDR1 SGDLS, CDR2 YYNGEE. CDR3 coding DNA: TGTGCCAGCAGCTCCAGACAGGACTCGAGCTCCTATAATTCACCCCTCCACTTT. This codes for CASSSRQDSSSYNSPLHF.

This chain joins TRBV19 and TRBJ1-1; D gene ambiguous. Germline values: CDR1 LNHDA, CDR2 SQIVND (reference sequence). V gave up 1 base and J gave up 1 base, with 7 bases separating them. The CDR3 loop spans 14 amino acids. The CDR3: CASSIVNRNTEAFF. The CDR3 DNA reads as TGTGCCAGTAGTATAGTAAATCGGAACACTGAAGCTTTCTTT. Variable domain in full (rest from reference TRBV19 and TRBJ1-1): DGGITQSPKYLFRKEGQNVTLSCEQNLNHDAMYWYRQDPGQGLRLIYYSQIVNDFQKGDIAEGYSVSREKKESFPLTVTSAQKNPTAFYLCASSIVNRNTEAFFGQGTRLTVV.

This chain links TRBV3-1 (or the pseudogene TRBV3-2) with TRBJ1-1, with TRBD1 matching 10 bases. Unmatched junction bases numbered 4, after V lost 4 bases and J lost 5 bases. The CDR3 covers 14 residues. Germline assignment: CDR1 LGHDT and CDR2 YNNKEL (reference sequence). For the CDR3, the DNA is TGTGCCAGCAGCCGGACAGGGGGGGGGACTGAAGCTTTCTTT. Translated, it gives CASSRTGGGTEAFF.

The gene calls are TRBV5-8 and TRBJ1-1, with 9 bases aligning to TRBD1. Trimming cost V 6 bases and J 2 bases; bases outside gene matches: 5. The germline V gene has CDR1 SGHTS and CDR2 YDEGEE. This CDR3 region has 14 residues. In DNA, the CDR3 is TGTGCCAGCAAACCGGGACAGGGTAACACTGAAGCTTTCTTT. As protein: CASKPGQGNTEAFF. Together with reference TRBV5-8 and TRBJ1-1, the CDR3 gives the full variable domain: EAGVTQSPTHLIKTRGQQATLRCSPISGHTSVYWYQQALGLGLQFLLWYDEGEERNRGNFPPRFSGRQFPNYSSELNVNALELEDSALYLCASKPGQGNTEAFFGQGTRLTVV.

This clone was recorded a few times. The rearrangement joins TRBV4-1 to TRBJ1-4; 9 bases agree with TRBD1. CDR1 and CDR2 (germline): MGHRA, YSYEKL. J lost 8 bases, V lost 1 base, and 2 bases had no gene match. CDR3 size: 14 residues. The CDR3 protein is CASSQGTGVEKLFF. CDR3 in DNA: TGCGCCAGCAGCCAAGGGACAGGGGTAGAAAAACTGTTTTTT.

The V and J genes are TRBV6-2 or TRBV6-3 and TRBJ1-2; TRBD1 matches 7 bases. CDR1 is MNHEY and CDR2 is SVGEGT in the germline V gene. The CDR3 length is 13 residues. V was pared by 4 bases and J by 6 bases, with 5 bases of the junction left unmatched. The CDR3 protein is CASSSTGWNGYTF. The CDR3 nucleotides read TGTGCCAGCAGTTCGACAGGGTGGAATGGCTACACCTTC.

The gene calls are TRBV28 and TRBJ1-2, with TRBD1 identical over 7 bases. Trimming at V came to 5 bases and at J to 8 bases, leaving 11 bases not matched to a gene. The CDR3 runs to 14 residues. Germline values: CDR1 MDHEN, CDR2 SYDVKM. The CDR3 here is CASSPGTALGGYTF. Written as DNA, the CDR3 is TGTGCCAGCAGTCCCGGGACAGCCCTAGGAGGCTACACCTTC.

The CDR3 DNA is TGCAGTGCTAGTGTTACGCGGGCGCTGGAAGCTTTCTTT. Translating gives CSASVTRALEAFF. The chain combines TRBV20-1 with TRBJ1-1; D gene ambiguous. Germline loops: CDR1 DFQATT, CDR2 SNEGSKA (reference sequence). The CDR3 length is 13 residues. Trimming removed 3 bases from V and 8 bases from J, with 16 bases in between.

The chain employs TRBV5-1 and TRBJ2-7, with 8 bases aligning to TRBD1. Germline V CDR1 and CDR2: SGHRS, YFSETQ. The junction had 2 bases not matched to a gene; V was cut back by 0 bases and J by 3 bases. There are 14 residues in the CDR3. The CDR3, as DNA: TGCGCCAGCAGCTTGGGACAGGGGAACTACGAGCAGTACTTC. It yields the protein CASSLGQGNYEQYF. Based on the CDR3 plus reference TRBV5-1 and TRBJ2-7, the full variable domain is KAGVTQTPRYLIKTRGQQVTLSCSPISGHRSVSWYQQTPGQGLQFLFEYFSETQRNKGNFPGRFSGRQFSNSRSEMNVSTLELGDSALYLCASSLGQGNYEQYFGPGTRLTVT.

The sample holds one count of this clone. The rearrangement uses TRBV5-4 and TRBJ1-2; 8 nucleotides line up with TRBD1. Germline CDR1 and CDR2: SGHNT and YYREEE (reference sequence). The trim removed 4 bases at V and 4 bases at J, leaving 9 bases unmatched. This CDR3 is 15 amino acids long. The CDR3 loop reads CASSIDRGGGYGYTF. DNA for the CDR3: TGTGCCAGCAGCATCGACAGGGGAGGCGGCTATGGCTACACCTTC.

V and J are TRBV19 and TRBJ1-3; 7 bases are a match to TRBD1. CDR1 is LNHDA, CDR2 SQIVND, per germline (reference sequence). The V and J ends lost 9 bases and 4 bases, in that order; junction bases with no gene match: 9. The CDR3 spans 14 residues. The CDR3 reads CASRQGGRGNTIYF. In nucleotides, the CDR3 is TGTGCCAGCCGACAGGGCGGACGAGGAAACACCATATATTTT.

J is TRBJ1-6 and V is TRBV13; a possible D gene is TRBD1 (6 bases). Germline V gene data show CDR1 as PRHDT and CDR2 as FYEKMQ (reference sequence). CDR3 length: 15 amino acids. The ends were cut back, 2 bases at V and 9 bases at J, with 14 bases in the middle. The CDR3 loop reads CASSLFGGAGSPLHF. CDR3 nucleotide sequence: TGTGCCAGCAGCTTATTCGGGGGGGCTGGTTCACCCCTCCACTTT.

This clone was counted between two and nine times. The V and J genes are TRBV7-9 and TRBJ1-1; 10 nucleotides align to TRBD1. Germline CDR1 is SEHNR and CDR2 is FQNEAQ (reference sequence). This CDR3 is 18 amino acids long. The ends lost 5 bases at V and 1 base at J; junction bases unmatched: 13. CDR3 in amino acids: CASSPRGRRQGANTEAFF. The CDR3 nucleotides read TGTGCCAGCAGCCCTAGGGGGCGGAGACAGGGGGCGAACACTGAAGCTTTCTTT.